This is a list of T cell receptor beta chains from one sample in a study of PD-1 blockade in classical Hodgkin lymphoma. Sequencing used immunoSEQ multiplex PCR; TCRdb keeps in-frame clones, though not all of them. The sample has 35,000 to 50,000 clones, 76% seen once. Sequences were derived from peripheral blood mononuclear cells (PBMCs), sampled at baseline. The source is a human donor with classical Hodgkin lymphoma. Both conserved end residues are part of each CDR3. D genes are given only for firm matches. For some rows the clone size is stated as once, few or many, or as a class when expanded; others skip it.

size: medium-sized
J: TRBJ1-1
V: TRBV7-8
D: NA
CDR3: CASSLWGRWGAFF
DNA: TGTGCCAGCAGCTTATGGGGACGTTGGGGTGCTTTCTTT

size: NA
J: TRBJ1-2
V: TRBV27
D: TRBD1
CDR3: CASRFLEGAGGYTF
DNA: TGTGCCAGCAGATTTTTAGAGGGGGCAGGCGGCTACACCTTC

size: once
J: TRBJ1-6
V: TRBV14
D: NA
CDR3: CASSQYPDSSPLHF
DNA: TGTGCCAGCAGCCAATACCCCGACAGTTCACCCCTCCACTTT

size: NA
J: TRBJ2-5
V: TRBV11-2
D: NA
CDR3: CASSLVPSGETQYF
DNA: TGTGCCAGCAGCTTAGTGCCTAGTGGAGAGACCCAGTACTTC

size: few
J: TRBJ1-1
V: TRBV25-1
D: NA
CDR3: CASSEWAGPNTEAFF
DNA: TGTGCCAGCAGTGAATGGGCAGGCCCGAACACTGAAGCTTTCTTT

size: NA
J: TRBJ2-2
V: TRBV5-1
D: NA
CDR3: CASSSDSRNTGELFF
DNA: TGCGCCAGCAGCTCGGACAGCCGAAACACCGGGGAGCTGTTTTTT

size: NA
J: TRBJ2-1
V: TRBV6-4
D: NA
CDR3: CASSDHKGDYNEQFF
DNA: TGTGCCAGCAGTGACCACAAGGGGGACTACAATGAGCAGTTCTTC

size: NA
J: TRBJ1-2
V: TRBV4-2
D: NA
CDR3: CASSPQPGGYGYTF
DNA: TGTGCCAGCAGCCCACAACCGGGGGGCTATGGCTACACCTTC

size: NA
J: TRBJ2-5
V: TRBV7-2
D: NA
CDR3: CASSLQQTSGGTQYF
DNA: TGTGCCAGCAGCTTACAGCAGACTAGTGGAGGGACCCAGTACTTC

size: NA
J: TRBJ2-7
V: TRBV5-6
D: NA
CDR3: CASSTLSYEQYF
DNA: TGTGCCAGCAGTACTCTTTCCTACGAGCAGTACTTC

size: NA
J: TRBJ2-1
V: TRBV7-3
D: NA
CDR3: CASSLDSNEQFF
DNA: TGTGCCAGCAGCTTAGACTCCAATGAGCAGTTCTTC

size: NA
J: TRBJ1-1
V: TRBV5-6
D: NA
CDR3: CASSLVQEGSTF
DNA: TGTGCCAGCAGCTTGGTACAGGAGGGGAGCACTTTT

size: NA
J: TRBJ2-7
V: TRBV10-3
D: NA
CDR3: CAISSQGLDEQYF
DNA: TGTGCCATCAGTTCCCAGGGGCTCGACGAGCAGTACTTC

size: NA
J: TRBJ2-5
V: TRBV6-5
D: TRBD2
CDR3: CASSSGLGQETQYF
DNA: TGTGCCAGCAGTTCGGGACTAGGCCAAGAGACCCAGTACTTC

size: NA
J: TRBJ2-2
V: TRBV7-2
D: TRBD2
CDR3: CASSSLGQEREGYTGELFF
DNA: TGTGCCAGCAGCTCCCTCGGGCAGGAGCGGGAGGGGTACACCGGGGAGCTGTTTTTT

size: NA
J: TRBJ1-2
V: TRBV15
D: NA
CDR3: CATSIDDYYGYTF
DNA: TGTGCCACCAGCATTGACGACTACTATGGCTACACCTTC

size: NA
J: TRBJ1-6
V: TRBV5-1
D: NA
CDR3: CASRGMDSPLHF
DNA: TGCGCCAGCAGGGGGATGGATTCACCCCTCCACTTT

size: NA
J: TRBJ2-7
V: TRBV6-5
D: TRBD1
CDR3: CATRDSQVHEQYF
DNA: TGTGCCACCAGGGACAGTCAGGTCCACGAGCAGTACTTC

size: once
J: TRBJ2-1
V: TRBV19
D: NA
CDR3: CASSMWGNEQFF
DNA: TGTGCCAGTAGTATGTGGGGTAATGAGCAGTTCTTC